The T cell receptor (beta chain) under discussion was sequenced for a study of cytomegalovirus exposure and HLA in healthy donors. Findings and limits, study-wide: Some 150 TCR beta chains were listed as cytomegalovirus-associated. Across donors, presence/absence analyses took sequencing depth to be roughly uniform. Later on, an analysis tied 18,000 or so TCR beta sequences to HLA alleles at 0.05 false discovery rate. A later analysis showed TCR association rates differing by HLA locus, peaking at DRB1 and lowest at HLA-C.

PCR was performed using 60 Vbeta and 13 Jbeta primers. Data came from immunoSEQ multiplex PCR; TCRdb stores just in-frame clones and leaves some out. The repertoire includes roughly 170,000 clones, around 68% of them detected once, and over 1.2% sits in the top ten. Regarding this clone: The antigen is not known.

Trimming stripped 2 bases from V and 4 bases from J, with 11 bases between. The CDR3 contains 14 residues. The germline V gene encodes CDR1 MNHNS and CDR2 SASEGT. The receptor was isolated from a girl between 5 and 17 years old in good health and CMV-seronegative. The V and J genes are TRBV6-1 and TRBJ1-2; no reliable D call. Sequencing input: PBMCs. The CDR3 nucleotides read TGTGCCAGCAGTGAAAGCTATACCGGCTATGGCTACACCTTC. As protein: CASSESYTGYGYTF.